Listed here are 25 T cell receptor beta chains from one sample, sequenced in a study of low-dose radiotherapy and immunotherapy resistance in tumors. Alpha and beta chains were covered, as first-strand cDNA relied on TRAV- and TRBV-specific primers. TCRs underwent 20 PCR cycles of amplification with a constant-region primer and V-primer adapter. Via MiXCR, TCRdb re-called the reads, giving one row per CDR3 protein. The sample yields under 15,000 distinct CDR3 sequences, 76% seen once. All receptors come from a human donor with advanced metastatic prostate, ovarian, gallbladder or colorectal cancer (not recorded which). This table probably holds off-target reads from a library built for another chain.

This clonotype was seen a handful of times. J is TRBJ2-5 and V is TRBV6-1; D is unclear. CDR3 length: 12 amino acids. CDR1 and CDR2 (germline): MNHNS, SASEGT. Deletions cut 7 bases from V and 5 bases from J, with 11 bases between. CDR3 bases: TGTGCCAGCATGAGGTTCGTCGAGACCCAGTACTTC. Its translation: CASMRFVETQYF.

The J gene is TRBJ2-7, the V gene TRBV5-1, with D unclear. The V gene lost 3 bases and the J gene lost 6 bases, with 13 bases spanning the gap. The CDR3 runs 13 residues. Germline CDR1 and CDR2: SGHRS and YFSETQ. The chain's CDR3 is CASSWGVVAEQYF. CDR3 DNA sequence: TGCGCCAGCAGCTGGGGTGTGGTAGCCGAGCAGTACTTC.

The V call is TRBV10-3, the J call TRBJ2-1; weak D call: TRBD2 (6 bases). This CDR3 region has 16 residues. The V end was cut by 0 bases, the J end by 0 bases, with 9 bases between. Germline assignment: CDR1 ENHRY and CDR2 SYGVKD. This CDR3 reads CAISESGEASYNEQFF. CDR3 DNA: TGTGCCATCAGTGAGTCGGGGGAGGCCTCCTACAATGAGCAGTTCTTC.

The rearrangement joins TRBV24-1 to TRBJ2-7; D may correspond to TRBD1 or TRBD2 (5 bases each). V lost 4 bases and J 5 bases, leaving 14 bases between the germline ends. Germline V gene data show CDR1 as KGHDR and CDR2 as SFDVKD. The CDR3 length is 14 residues. This CDR3 is CATSEAGSNHEQYF. DNA for the CDR3: TGTGCCACCAGTGAGGCAGGGAGTAATCACGAGCAGTACTTC.

This chain joins TRBV10-3 and TRBJ2-7, with TRBD2 matching over 9 bases. V shed 0 bases and J 4 bases; nucleotides not matched to a gene: 7. This CDR3 is 16 amino acids long. CDR1 is ENHRY, CDR2 SYGVKD, per germline. In nucleotides, the CDR3 is TGTGCCATCAGTGAGTCGCTGGCGGGAGGGTCTTACGAGCAGTACTTC. Residues: CAISESLAGGSYEQYF.

The J gene is TRBJ2-7, the V gene TRBV4-3; TRBD2 might be the D (6 bases). The CDR3 sequence is 15 residues long. V was cut by 0 bases and J by 2 bases, with 11 bases left in between. Germline V gene lookup returns CDR1 LGHNA and CDR2 YSLEER. The CDR3 nucleotides read TGCGCCAGCAGCCAAGATTGGCTAGCGCCCTACGAGCAGTACTTC. Protein product: CASSQDWLAPYEQYF.

The chain uses TRBV7-2 and TRBJ2-6; 14 positions agree with TRBD2. The V segment lost 5 bases and the J segment 2 bases; nucleotides outside the gene matches: 5. The CDR3 loop spans 18 amino acids. The V gene's germline CDR1 is SGHTA and CDR2 FQGNSA. Here the CDR3 reads CASSPRTSGRTGANVLTF. CDR3 bases: TGTGCCAGCAGCCCTCGGACTAGCGGGAGGACTGGGGCCAACGTCCTGACTTTC.

Only one count was recorded for this clonotype. The rearrangement joins TRBV12-3 or TRBV12-4 to TRBJ2-1, with D uncertain. CDR3 length: 11 residues. Trimming removed 7 bases at V and 6 bases at J, with 7 bases between. Written as DNA, the CDR3 is TGTGCCAGCACCGGCCGCAATGAGCAGTTCTTC. Translation gives CASTGRNEQFF.

V gene TRBV30 combines with J gene TRBJ2-6, with no clear D. The CDR3 sequence is 14 residues long. CDR1 is GTSNPN and CDR2 is SVGIG in the germline V gene (reference sequence). Trimming shortened V by 0 bases and J by 0 bases, and 3 bases separated the two germline ends. As DNA, the CDR3 is TGTGCCTGGAGTGTTGGCTCTGGGGCCAACGTCCTGACTTTC. Translated, it gives CAWSVGSGANVLTF.

This rearrangement joins TRBV28 to TRBJ2-7; D possibly corresponds to TRBD2 (5 bases). CDR3 size: 12 residues. With 1 base removed from V and 6 bases from J, the gap between germline ends came to 7 bases. From germline, CDR1 is MDHEN and CDR2 SYDVKM. As DNA, the CDR3 is TGTGCCAGCAGTTTATCCGAGGGCGAGCAGTACTTC. It yields the protein CASSLSEGEQYF.

The chain recombines TRBV3-1 with TRBJ2-7; D unresolved. Trimming took 4 bases from V and 3 from J, leaving 4 bases between them. The CDR3 has 11 residues. The germline V gene has CDR1 LGHDT and CDR2 YNNKEL (reference sequence). The CDR3 reads CASSRVYEQYF. The DNA for the CDR3 is TGTGCCAGCAGCCGGGTCTACGAGCAGTACTTC.

In its sample, this clonotype was seen once. The chain uses TRBV28 and TRBJ2-2; TRBD2 is a possible D gene (6 bases). Germline V gene lookup returns CDR1 MDHEN and CDR2 SYDVKM. This CDR3 contains 15 residues. Trimming shortened V by 8 bases and J by 0 bases, and 13 bases separated the two germline ends. The DNA of the CDR3 is TGTGCCAGCCGCCTCGGAGGGACGAACACCGGGGAGCTGTTTTTT. This translates into CASRLGGTNTGELFF.

V and J are TRBV5-1 and TRBJ2-7; 14 nucleotides align to TRBD2. CDR1 is SGHRS, CDR2 YFSETQ, per germline. This CDR3 region has 15 residues. Germline trimming cut 4 bases from V and 6 bases from J; bases unmatched to any gene: 6. The CDR3 here is CASSPGTSGSREQYF. DNA of the CDR3: TGCGCCAGCAGCCCAGGGACTAGCGGGAGTCGCGAGCAGTACTTC. The entire variable domain, with the rest obtained from reference TRBV5-1 and TRBJ2-7, is as follows: KAGVTQTPRYLIKTRGQQVTLSCSPISGHRSVSWYQQTPGQGLQFLFEYFSETQRNKGNFPGRFSGRQFSNSRSEMNVSTLELGDSALYLCASSPGTSGSREQYFGPGTRLTVT.

The rearrangement links TRBV30 to TRBJ2-7; unclear D gene. Germline V gene sequence: CDR1 GTSNPN, CDR2 SVGIG (reference sequence). V was pared by 1 base and J by 6 bases, with 7 bases between. The CDR3 has 11 amino acids. CDR3 protein: CAWSAGGEQYF. DNA of the CDR3: TGTGCCTGGAGTGCAGGTGGCGAGCAGTACTTC.

The chain links TRBV4-3 to TRBJ2-7; no reliable D call. Trimming left V 4 bases short and J 7 bases short, with 14 bases between. Germline V gene lookup returns CDR1 LGHNA and CDR2 YSLEER. The CDR3 is 13 residues long. The CDR3 DNA follows: TGCGCCAGCAGCCCCGCCCTAGGGTCTGAGCAGTACTTC. Protein: CASSPALGSEQYF.

The gene calls are TRBV7-9 and TRBJ2-7, with no clear D. In germline, CDR1 is SEHNR, CDR2 FQNEAQ (reference sequence). The V and J ends lost 5 bases and 1 base respectively, with 12 bases between them. The CDR3 consists of 14 residues. The CDR3 is CASSPMGWSYEQYF. Written as DNA, the CDR3 is TGTGCCAGCAGCCCGATGGGGTGGTCCTACGAGCAGTACTTC.

The V gene is TRBV5-1, the J gene TRBJ2-2, with 13 bases matching TRBD2. In germline, CDR1 is SGHRS, CDR2 YFSETQ. V lost 1 base and J lost 4; bases outside the gene matches: 10. CDR3 length equals 19 residues. Here the CDR3 reads CASSLRRTSGRGATGELFF. CDR3 sequence (DNA): TGCGCCAGCAGCTTGAGACGGACTAGCGGGAGAGGTGCCACCGGGGAGCTGTTTTTT.

The chain carries TRBV9 and TRBJ2-1, with 7 bases lining up with TRBD1. The CDR3 runs 15 residues. CDR1 SGDLS and CDR2 YYNGEE come from the germline V gene. Trimming took 3 bases from V and 3 from J; bases not matched to a gene: 6. The CDR3 coding sequence is TGTGCCAGCAGCGCCGACAGGGCAAACTACAATGAGCAGTTCTTC. This encodes CASSADRANYNEQFF. Full variable domain (remainder filled in from reference TRBV9 and TRBJ2-1): DSGVTQTPKHLITATGQRVTLRCSPRSGDLSVYWYQQSLDQGLQFLIQYYNGEERAKGNILERFSAQQFPDLHSELNLSSLELGDSALYFCASSADRANYNEQFFGPGTRLTVL.

The J gene is TRBJ2-1, the V gene TRBV27, with 10 nucleotides matching TRBD2. This CDR3 region has 17 residues. In germline, CDR1 is MNHEY, CDR2 SMNVEV (reference sequence). V lost 4 bases and J lost 0; bases outside the gene matches: 6. Written as DNA, the CDR3 is TGTGCCAGCAGTTACCCGACTAGCGGGTTCTCCTACAATGAGCAGTTCTTC. This gives the protein CASSYPTSGFSYNEQFF.

The genes are TRBV2 and TRBJ2-5; TRBD2 might be the D (6 bases). Trimming pared 9 bases from V and 5 bases from J, leaving 16 bases between. The germline CDR1 and CDR2 sequences are SNHLY and FYNNEI. The CDR3 contains 13 residues. The CDR3 region is CASRGGGEETQYF. The CDR3 region has the DNA TGTGCCAGTAGGGGCGGCGGGGAGGAGACCCAGTACTTC.

This clonotype was picked up one time. The chain has TRBV5-6 and TRBJ1-5; 8 positions agree with TRBD1. Germline lookup yields CDR1 SGHDT and CDR2 YYEEEE. V shed 1 base and J 4 bases; nucleotides not matched to a gene: 10. This CDR3 is 17 amino acids long. The CDR3 loop is CASSLRTGGIGNQPQHF. CDR3 DNA sequence: TGTGCCAGCAGCTTGAGAACAGGGGGAATTGGGAATCAGCCCCAGCATTTT.

This clonotype was seen a few times. The chain employs TRBV7-2 and TRBJ2-7; D gene unclear. Trimming pared 5 bases from V and 6 bases from J, leaving 11 bases between. There are 12 residues in the CDR3. Germline values: CDR1 SGHTA, CDR2 FQGNSA. The CDR3 spells CASSLSYSEQYF. The CDR3 DNA reads TGTGCCAGCAGCCTTAGTTACAGCGAGCAGTACTTC.

This clonotype ranks as medium-sized. The V gene is TRBV5-1, the J gene TRBJ2-1, with TRBD2 identical over 7 bases. The CDR3 is made up of 16 amino acids. Germline lookup yields CDR1 SGHRS and CDR2 YFSETQ. The ends lost 0 bases at V and 8 bases at J; junction bases unmatched: 11. The CDR3 nucleotides read TGCGCCAGCAGCTTGGCAGCGGGACGTATAGACGATGAGCAGTTCTTC. This codes for CASSLAAGRIDDEQFF.

DNA of the CDR3: TGTGCCTGGAGTGAAGGACTAGCGACCACTTTACCCTACGAGCAGTACTTC. It translates to CAWSEGLATTLPYEQYF. V is TRBV30 and J is TRBJ2-7; TRBD2 aligns across 9 bases. V dropped 1 base and J dropped 2; count of bases not matched to a gene: 12. CDR3 length: 17 amino acids. Germline-derived CDR1 and CDR2 are GTSNPN and SVGIG (reference sequence).

The chain employs TRBV29-1 and TRBJ2-3, with D possibly being TRBD2 (5 bases). The length of the CDR3 is 13 residues. Per the germline V gene, CDR1 is SQVTM and CDR2 is ANQGSEA. V lost 4 bases and J 0 bases, leaving 8 bases between the germline ends. CDR3 loop: CSVGWTSTDTQYF. The DNA of the CDR3 is TGCAGCGTTGGATGGACTAGCACAGATACGCAGTATTTT.